Below, one T cell receptor beta chain is given with its context. Its matching antigen is unknown. The CDR3 is 14 amino acids. Trimming at V came to 5 bases and at J to 5 bases, leaving 4 bases not matched to a gene. Germline-derived CDR1 and CDR2 are GTSNPN and SVGIG (reference sequence). This specimen comes from a study of beta chain features in type 1 diabetes. Isolated RNA was reverse transcribed in full, so expressed TCRB transcripts were sequenced. The table came from immunoSEQ multiplex PCR; TCRdb's copy has only in-frame clones and leaves some out. This sample yields tens of thousands of clones, of which 30% to 35% are seen a single time; 0.4% to 0.45% belongs to the top ten. Study-level results: Comparison showed that naive, central memory and Treg TCRB repertoires appeared more similar among patients than among healthy donors.

CD4+ naive, central memory, regulatory and stem cell-like memory cells were sorted via CD45RO/CCR7/CD25/CD127/CD95/CD27. The source is a woman under 30 in good health. The rearrangement links TRBV30 to TRBJ1-5; TRBD1 aligns across 12 bases. Sequencing was carried out using stem cell memory CD4+ T cells from blood. CDR3 sequence (DNA): TGTGCCTGGGACCGGGACAGGGGGCATCAGCCCCAGCATTTT. Its protein is CAWDRDRGHQPQHF.